These T cell receptor beta chains were read from a single sample in a study of OX40 agonist ivuxolimab in advanced cancers. This table comes from immunoSEQ multiplex PCR, and its TCRdb copy is limited to in-frame clones, with some not included. Of roughly 92,000 clones in the sample, roughly 89% were seen once. Sequencing was performed on CD4+ or CD8+ T cells sorted from blood, taken in a trial of the OX40 agonist ivuxolimab. Receptor source: an adult with an advanced solid tumor such as melanoma, head and neck, liver or kidney cancer. CDR3s include the opening cysteine and the closing phenylalanine or tryptophan. A D gene is named only where the DNA matches it firmly. The listing skips clone size in some rows; elsewhere it reads once, few, many or a size class.

clone_size j_call v_call d_call cdr3_length cdr3_nt cdr3_aa
. TRBJ1-2 TRBV19 . 14 TGTGCCAGTAGTATTAATAACCAGGCCTATGGCTACACCTTC CASSINNQAYGYTF
. TRBJ2-5 TRBV5-4 TRBD2 14 TGTGCCAGCAGCTTCCCGCCCGGCGGGAGGCCTCCGGACTTC CASSFPPGGRPPDF
. TRBJ2-7 TRBV5-6 . 13 TGTGCCAGCAGCTTGATGAGTTCCTACGAGCAGTACTTC CASSLMSSYEQYF
. TRBJ2-7 TRBV29-1 . 11 TGCAGCGTTGAGCAGGGGTACGAGCAGTACTTC CSVEQGYEQYF
. TRBJ2-2 TRBV27 TRBD1 15 TGTGCCAGCAGTTCCTCGGGACAGGGTGGCGGGGAGCTGTTTTTT CASSSSGQGGGELFF
. TRBJ2-3 TRBV9 . 15 TGTGCCAGCAGCCCTGGGGCGCGGGGCACAGATACGCAGTATTTT CASSPGARGTDTQYF
. TRBJ1-5 TRBV15 . 14 TGTGCCACCAGCAGCAAAGTTAGCAATCAGCCCCAGCATTTT CATSSKVSNQPQHF
few TRBJ2-3 TRBV2 TRBD2 16 TGTGCCAGCAGTGAAAGGACTAGCGCTAGCACAGATACGCAGTATTTT CASSERTSASTDTQYF
. TRBJ2-4 TRBV23-1 TRBD1 19 TGCGCCAGCAGTCAAGGGGGACAGATTCTTATTCTAGCCAAAAACATTCAGTACTTC CASSQGGQILILAKNIQYF
. TRBJ1-4 TRBV6-1 . 14 TGTGCCAGCAGTGAAGTCGACAGGACTGAAAAACTGTTTTTT CASSEVDRTEKLFF
. TRBJ2-2 TRBV6-1 . 14 TGTGCCAGCGGACGGACAGCCCGGACCGGGGAGCTGTTTTTT CASGRTARTGELFF
. TRBJ1-1 TRBV5-1 . 14 TGCGCCAGCAGCTTCGGACATTCGAACACTGAAGCTTTCTTT CASSFGHSNTEAFF
. TRBJ2-7 TRBV19 TRBD1 13 TGTGCCAGTAGTATAGGTGACAGGGGCGAGCAGTACTTC CASSIGDRGEQYF
. TRBJ1-6 TRBV7-2 . 13 TGTGCCAGCAGCCCCAACTCAGGGTTTCCCCTCCACTTT CASSPNSGFPLHF
. TRBJ2-7 TRBV2 . 14 TGTGCCAGCAGTGTATCAGACTTACCCTACGAGCAGTACTTC CASSVSDLPYEQYF
few TRBJ1-6 TRBV19 . 14 TGTGCCAGTAGTAGCCGAGGGGCGAATTCACCCCTCCACTTT CASSSRGANSPLHF
. TRBJ1-5 TRBV11-2 . 14 TGTGCCAGCAGCTTAGCAGGGTTAAATCAGCCCCAGCATTTT CASSLAGLNQPQHF
. TRBJ1-4 TRBV19 . 15 TGTGCCAGTAGAACAGCAGGGTCCACTAATGAAAAACTGTTTTTT CASRTAGSTNEKLFF
. TRBJ2-5 TRBV5-1 . 14 TGCGCCAGCAGCTTGTCTATAGCCGGAGAGACCCAGTACTTC CASSLSIAGETQYF
. TRBJ1-4 TRBV7-9 . 12 TGTGCCAGCAAGCTAGGCGGTGAAAAACTGTTTTTT CASKLGGEKLFF
. TRBJ2-3 TRBV5-4 . 12 TGTGCCAGCAGCTATAGCACAGATACGCAGTATTTT CASSYSTDTQYF
. TRBJ1-2 TRBV6-5 . 12 TGTGCCAGCAGTTCCCCCATCCGGGGCTACACCTTC CASSSPIRGYTF